This TCR beta chain is from a study of blood T cell repertoires in COVID-19. The wider study: COVID-19 samples, acute and convalescent, were from the United States, Italy and Spain. Sources were T cells, B-cell-depleted T cells, or PBMCs; the material itself was cDNA or gDNA.

This clone appeared once. The CDR3 has 16 residues. Deletions cut 0 bases from V and 4 bases from J, with 15 bases between. Germline V gene sequence: CDR1 SGHRS, CDR2 YFSETQ. Authors' processing steps: Amplifying reference gene primers gave estimates of nucleated cell counts. The protocol was immunoSEQ multiplex PCR, while the TCRdb copy is restricted to in-frame clones and leaves out a portion. V, J and clone size are those of that table, while D and trimming were read from the DNA. The sample holds about 110,000 clones, roughly four fifths seen once. This receptor was obtained from a man aged 65 to 79 with acute or convalescent COVID-19. The material sequenced was peripheral blood. This chain joins TRBV5-1 and TRBJ2-3; D perhaps matches TRBD2 (5 bases). As DNA, the CDR3 is TGCGCCAGCAGCTTGGTGTCTAGAGGGTCAGCAGATACGCAGTATTTT. It encodes CASSLVSRGSADTQYF.